A selection of T cell receptor beta chains follows, all from one sample in a study of T cell responses to AZD1222 COVID-19 vaccine. Assay: immunoSEQ multiplex PCR; the TCRdb copy retains only in-frame clones and omits some. The profile covers tens of thousands of clones, with 70% to 90% appearing a single time and 5.6% taken by the ten largest. The sample in question was peripheral blood, obtained 28 days after the second AZD1222 dose. The source of these receptors is an adult who received the AZD1222 COVID-19 vaccine. CDR3s leave out the opening cysteine and the closing phenylalanine or tryptophan.

CDR3aa | v_gene
SVAGDLGYGYT | TRBV29-1
ASSLLLYNEQF | TRBV5-4
ASTDSSSFYEQY | TRBV28
SAAYWASGSSEGPTDTQY | TRBV29-1
ASTSGGLDTQY | TRBV13
ASLADRALGYT | TRBV28
ASSFGTYTGELF | TRBV28
ATSIPGTGIPEAF | TRBV15
SVRQGSEKLF | TRBV29-1
ASSDSRYSGNTIY | TRBV4-1
ASSFRSYTPANYGYT | TRBV5-1
ASRQLAGAATYNEQF | TRBV27
ASSLDIQTYGYT | TRBV11-2
ASSYGPPSYEQY | TRBV6-8
ATSTAVTGELF | TRBV15
ASSQRTETSNYGYT | TRBV4-1
ASSDQGGRQPQH | TRBV6-4
SASRGLDSPLH | TRBV20-1
ASSEVDTGELF | TRBV2
ASSSGGSNYGYT | TRBV5-5
ASSPRDREPYGELF | TRBV18
ASSQAPTKGYSYGYT | TRBV4-3
ASSPPVRGRGEKLF | TRBV4-3
ASSLQNTEAF | TRBV7-2
ASSLPSAGESPLH | TRBV28
ASSEFGNTEAF | TRBV25-1
ASRTRVALAGEKLF | TRBV19
ASSEGAFSYNSPLH | TRBV6-1